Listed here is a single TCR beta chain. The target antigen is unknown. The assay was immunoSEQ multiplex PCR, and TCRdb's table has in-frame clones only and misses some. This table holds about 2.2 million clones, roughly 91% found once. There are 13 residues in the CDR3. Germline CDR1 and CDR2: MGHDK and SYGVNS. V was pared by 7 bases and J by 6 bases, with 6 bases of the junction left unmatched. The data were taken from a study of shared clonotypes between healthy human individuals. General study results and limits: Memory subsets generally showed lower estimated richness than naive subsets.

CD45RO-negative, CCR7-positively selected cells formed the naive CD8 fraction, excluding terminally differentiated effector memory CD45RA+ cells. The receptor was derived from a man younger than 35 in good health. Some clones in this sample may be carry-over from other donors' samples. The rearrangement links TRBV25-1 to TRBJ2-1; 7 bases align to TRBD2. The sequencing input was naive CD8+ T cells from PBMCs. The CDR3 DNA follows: TGTGCCAGCACCAAGGGACTACGCAATGAGCAGTTCTTC. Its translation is CASTKGLRNEQFF.